These 15 T cell receptor beta chains were sequenced from one sample in a study of blood T cell repertoires in COVID-19. TCRdb's table, derived via immunoSEQ multiplex PCR, lists solely in-frame clones and lacks some. The sample has about 160,000 clones, around four fifths seen once. The sequenced sample consisted of peripheral blood. The receptor source for this set is a man in his 70s with acute or convalescent COVID-19.

J is TRBJ1-2 and V is TRBV15, with unresolved D. From germline, CDR1 is LNHNV and CDR2 YYDKDF (reference sequence). The CDR3 is made up of 14 amino acids. V lost 1 base and J lost 3, with 9 bases in between. The CDR3 DNA is TGTGCCACCAGCAGAGGAGGTAGCGACTATGGCTACACCTTC. Its protein product is CATSRGGSDYGYTF. The whole variable domain, filled in from reference TRBV15 and TRBJ1-2, reads DAMVIQNPRYQVTQFGKPVTLSCSQTLNHNVMYWYQQKSSQAPKLLFHYYDKDFNNEADTPDNFQSRRPNTSFCFLDIRSPGLGDTAMYLCATSRGGSDYGYTFGSGTRLTVV.

This clone showed up just a few times. This rearrangement joins TRBV7-2 to TRBJ1-1; 10 nucleotides align to TRBD1. The CDR3 runs to 14 residues. From germline, CDR1 is SGHTA and CDR2 FQGNSA. Germline trimming cut 0 bases from V and 7 bases from J; bases unmatched to any gene: 2. The CDR3 sequence: CASSLAGTGDEAFF. The CDR3 DNA reads TGTGCCAGCAGCTTAGCCGGGACAGGGGATGAAGCTTTCTTT.

The rearrangement joins TRBV12-5 to TRBJ2-5, with TRBD1 matching over 8 bases. This CDR3 region has 16 residues. Trimming at V came to 5 bases and at J to 5 bases, leaving 13 bases not matched to a gene. The V gene's germline CDR1 is LGHNT and CDR2 FRNRAP. CDR3 nucleotides: TGTGCTAGTGGTAAAACCACAGGGGGGAAGTTGGAGACCCAGTACTTC. This codes for CASGKTTGGKLETQYF.

The V gene is TRBV5-8, the J gene TRBJ2-7; D may be TRBD1 (6 bases). The CDR3 has 15 residues. Germline V gene lookup returns CDR1 SGHTS and CDR2 YDEGEE. The ends were cut back, 4 bases at V and 0 bases at J, with 14 bases in the middle. The CDR3 here is CASSQGQTFSYEQYF. As DNA, the CDR3 is TGTGCCAGCAGCCAAGGACAGACTTTCTCCTACGAGCAGTACTTC.

This chain links TRBV6-5 with TRBJ1-3; D is unclear. V lost 4 bases and J lost 1, with 8 bases in between. The CDR3 is 14 residues long. Germline-derived CDR1 and CDR2 are MNHEY and SVGAGI. DNA of the CDR3: TGTGCCAGCAGTTTGGCAGTATCTGGAAACACCATATATTTT. The encoded protein is CASSLAVSGNTIYF.

This chain links TRBV6-6 with TRBJ1-1; D unresolved. The V end was cut by 2 bases, the J end by 6 bases, with 13 bases between. Germline values: CDR1 MNHNY, CDR2 SVGAGI (reference sequence). This CDR3 has 14 residues. The CDR3 nucleotides are TGTGCCAGCAGTTACCGGATGGTGGGCGCTGAAGCTTTCTTT. It codes for CASSYRMVGAEAFF.

The chain recombines TRBV6-5 with TRBJ1-1; TRBD1 agrees at 7 bases. Per germline, CDR1 MNHEY and CDR2 SVGAGI. Trimming took 7 bases from V and 0 from J; bases not matched to a gene: 2. The CDR3 runs to 13 residues. The CDR3 protein is CASNRGLNTEAFF. As DNA, the CDR3 is TGTGCCAGCAACAGGGGACTGAACACTGAAGCTTTCTTT.

The V gene is TRBV4-1, the J gene TRBJ2-3; 8 bases match TRBD1. After removal of 3 bases from V and 0 bases from J, the junction contained 14 bases not matched to a gene. The germline CDR1 and CDR2 sequences are MGHRA and YSYEKL. The CDR3 extends over 19 amino acids. The CDR3 DNA follows: TGCGCCAGCAGCCACTATACAGGGGGTGTATCTTCTAGCACAGATACGCAGTATTTT. Translating gives CASSHYTGGVSSSTDTQYF.

This clone turned up a few times. CDR3 DNA: TGTGCCAGCTCACCCGGGGTTAATGAAAAACTGTTTTTT. As protein: CASSPGVNEKLFF. J is TRBJ1-4 and V is TRBV18; no clear D gene. Trimming stripped 3 bases from V and 4 bases from J, with 6 bases between. This CDR3 comprises 13 residues. Germline loops: CDR1 KGHSH, CDR2 LQKENI.

The V call is TRBV28, the J call TRBJ2-1; 10 positions match TRBD2. The germline gives CDR1 MDHEN, CDR2 SYDVKM. The CDR3 loop spans 19 amino acids. V was clipped by 3 bases and J by 0 bases; unmatched bases: 11. The DNA of the CDR3 is TGTGCCAGCAGTTTTTCTCCAGGACTAGCGGAAAGCTCCTACAATGAGCAGTTCTTC. This codes for CASSFSPGLAESSYNEQFF.

This clone was seen a handful of times. The gene calls are TRBV10-3 and TRBJ2-7; D perhaps matches TRBD2 (6 bases). Germline assignment: CDR1 ENHRY and CDR2 SYGVKD. The CDR3 loop spans 13 amino acids. Trimming took off 2 bases at V and 5 bases at J, with 10 bases between the two ends. CDR3 residues: CAISEASSDEQYF. CDR3 sequence (DNA): TGTGCCATCAGTGAGGCTTCTAGCGACGAGCAGTACTTC.

V is TRBV15 and J is TRBJ2-3; 12 bases map to TRBD2. V was clipped by 0 bases and J by 2 bases; unmatched bases: 6. Per the germline V gene, CDR1 is LNHNV and CDR2 is YYDKDF (reference sequence). The CDR3 is 18 residues long. CDR3 nucleotide sequence: TGTGCCACCAGCAGAGACCGAAGGACTAGCGGGAACACAGATACGCAGTATTTT. Protein product: CATSRDRRTSGNTDTQYF. The full variable domain, with the rest looked up from reference TRBV15 and TRBJ2-3, is DAMVIQNPRYQVTQFGKPVTLSCSQTLNHNVMYWYQQKSSQAPKLLFHYYDKDFNNEADTPDNFQSRRPNTSFCFLDIRSPGLGDTAMYLCATSRDRRTSGNTDTQYFGPGTRLTVL.

This sequence joins TRBV27 and TRBJ1-5; 7 bases map to TRBD1. The V gene's germline CDR1 is MNHEY and CDR2 SMNVEV (reference sequence). V lost 9 bases and J lost 4; bases outside the gene matches: 6. The CDR3 spans 13 residues. CDR3: CARRDRINQPQHF. The CDR3 bases are TGTGCCAGACGGGACAGAATTAATCAGCCCCAGCATTTT.

In this sample, this clone turned up a few times. J is TRBJ2-3 and V is TRBV7-9, with 8 nucleotides matching TRBD1. CDR1 and CDR2 from the germline V gene are SEHNR and FQNEAQ (reference sequence). V dropped 4 bases and J dropped 5; count of bases not matched to a gene: 2. The CDR3 contains 13 residues. The CDR3 sequence is CASSSTGGDTQYF. The CDR3 DNA sequence: TGTGCCAGCAGCTCCACAGGGGGAGATACGCAGTATTTT. Looking up the rest from reference TRBV7-9 and TRBJ2-3 gives the full variable domain: DTGVSQNPRHKITKRGQNVTFRCDPISEHNRLYWYRQTLGQGPEFLTYFQNEAQLEKSRLLSDRFSAERPKGSFSTLEIQRTEQGDSAMYLCASSSTGGDTQYFGPGTRLTVL.

This clone was seen more than once but under ten times. The chain couples TRBV21-1 to TRBJ1-1; the tabulated D call, TRBD1, remains unverified against the DNA. TRBV21-1 is designated a pseudogene. This CDR3 is built from 15 residues. CDR3 sequence reads: CASSRDRWPNTEAFF. CDR3 DNA sequence: TGTGCCAGCAGCCGGGACAGGTGGCCGAACACTGAAGCTTTCTTT.